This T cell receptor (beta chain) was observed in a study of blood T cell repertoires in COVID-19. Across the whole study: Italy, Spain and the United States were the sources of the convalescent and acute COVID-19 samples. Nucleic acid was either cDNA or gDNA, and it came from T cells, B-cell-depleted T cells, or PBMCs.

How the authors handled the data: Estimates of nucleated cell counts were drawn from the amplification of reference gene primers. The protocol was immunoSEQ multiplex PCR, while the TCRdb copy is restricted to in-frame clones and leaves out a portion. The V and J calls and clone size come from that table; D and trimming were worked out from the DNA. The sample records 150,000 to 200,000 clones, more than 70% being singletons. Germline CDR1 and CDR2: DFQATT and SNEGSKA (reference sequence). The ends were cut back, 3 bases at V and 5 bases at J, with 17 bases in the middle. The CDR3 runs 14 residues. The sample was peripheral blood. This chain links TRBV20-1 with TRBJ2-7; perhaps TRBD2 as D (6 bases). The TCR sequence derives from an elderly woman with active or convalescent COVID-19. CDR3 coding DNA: TGCAGTGCTAGTCTCGGGGGAGGTCGTAACGAGCAGTACTTC. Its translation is CSASLGGGRNEQYF.